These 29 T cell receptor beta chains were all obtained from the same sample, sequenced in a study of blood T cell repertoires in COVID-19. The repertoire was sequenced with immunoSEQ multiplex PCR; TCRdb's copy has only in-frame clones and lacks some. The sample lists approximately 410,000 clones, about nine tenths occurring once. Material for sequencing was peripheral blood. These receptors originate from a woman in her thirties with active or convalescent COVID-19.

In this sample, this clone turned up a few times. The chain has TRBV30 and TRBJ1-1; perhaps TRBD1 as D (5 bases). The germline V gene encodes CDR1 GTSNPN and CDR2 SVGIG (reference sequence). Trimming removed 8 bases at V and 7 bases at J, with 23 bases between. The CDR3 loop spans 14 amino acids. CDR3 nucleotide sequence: TGTGCCCGCGCCCCCGACACAGGAGATATTGAAGCTTTCTTT. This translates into CARAPDTGDIEAFF.

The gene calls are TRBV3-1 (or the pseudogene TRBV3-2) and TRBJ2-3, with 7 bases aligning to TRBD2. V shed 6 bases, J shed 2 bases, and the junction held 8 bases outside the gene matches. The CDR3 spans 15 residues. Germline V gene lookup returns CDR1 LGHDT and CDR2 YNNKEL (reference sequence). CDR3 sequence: CASSLTSVNTDTQYF. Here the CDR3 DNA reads TGTGCCAGCAGTCTCACTAGCGTAAACACAGATACGCAGTATTTT.

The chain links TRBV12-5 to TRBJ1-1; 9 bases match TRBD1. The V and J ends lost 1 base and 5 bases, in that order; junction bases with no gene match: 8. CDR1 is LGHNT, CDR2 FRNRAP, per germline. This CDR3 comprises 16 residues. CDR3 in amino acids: CASGLGDRAGETEAFF. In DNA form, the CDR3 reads TGTGCTAGTGGTTTGGGGGACAGGGCCGGGGAGACTGAAGCTTTCTTT.

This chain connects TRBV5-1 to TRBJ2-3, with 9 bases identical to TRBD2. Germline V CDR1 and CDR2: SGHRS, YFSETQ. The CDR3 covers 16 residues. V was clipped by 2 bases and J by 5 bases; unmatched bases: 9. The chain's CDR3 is CASSFGRGGQGDTQYF. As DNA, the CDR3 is TGCGCCAGCAGCTTCGGGCGGGGGGGCCAGGGAGATACGCAGTATTTT.

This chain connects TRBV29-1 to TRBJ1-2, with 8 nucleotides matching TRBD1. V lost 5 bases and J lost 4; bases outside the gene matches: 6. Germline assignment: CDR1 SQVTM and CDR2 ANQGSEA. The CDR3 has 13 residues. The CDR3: CSVIGQGGYGYTF. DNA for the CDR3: TGCAGCGTTATCGGACAGGGTGGCTATGGCTACACCTTC.

In DNA, the CDR3 is TGTGCCAGCAGCCCCCCGGGAACATTGGTCCAAGAGACCCAGTACTTC. This codes for CASSPPGTLVQETQYF. The J gene is TRBJ2-5, the V gene TRBV7-9; maybe TRBD2 (5 bases). Germline CDR1 is SEHNR and CDR2 is FQNEAQ (reference sequence). The CDR3 covers 16 residues. Trimming cost V 5 bases and J 1 base, with 17 bases left between them.

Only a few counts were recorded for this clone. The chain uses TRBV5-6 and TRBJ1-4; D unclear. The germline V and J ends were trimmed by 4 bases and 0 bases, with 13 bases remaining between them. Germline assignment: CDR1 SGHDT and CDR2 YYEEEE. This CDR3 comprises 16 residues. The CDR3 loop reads CASSHVNSATNEKLFF. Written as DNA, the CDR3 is TGTGCCAGCAGCCATGTGAACAGTGCAACTAATGAAAAACTGTTTTTT.

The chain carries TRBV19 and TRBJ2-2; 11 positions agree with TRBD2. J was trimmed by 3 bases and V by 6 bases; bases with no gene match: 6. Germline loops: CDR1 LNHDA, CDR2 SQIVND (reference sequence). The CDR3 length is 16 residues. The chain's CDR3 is CASRDLAGGDTGELFF. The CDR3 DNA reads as TGTGCCAGTAGGGACCTAGCGGGAGGAGACACCGGGGAGCTGTTTTTT.

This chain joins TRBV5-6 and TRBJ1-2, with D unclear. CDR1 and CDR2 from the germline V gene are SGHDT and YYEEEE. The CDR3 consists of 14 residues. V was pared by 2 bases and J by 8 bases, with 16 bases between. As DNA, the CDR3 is TGTGCCAGCAGCTTCCAACAGCTTGTAACGGGCTACACCTTC. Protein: CASSFQQLVTGYTF.

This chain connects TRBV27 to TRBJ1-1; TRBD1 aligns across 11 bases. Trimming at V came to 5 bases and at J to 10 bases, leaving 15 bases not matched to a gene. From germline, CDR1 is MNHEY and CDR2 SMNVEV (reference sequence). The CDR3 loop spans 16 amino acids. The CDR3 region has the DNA TGTGCCAGCAGTAGGTGGACAGGGGGCGCGGCGGGGGGAGCTTTCTTT. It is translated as CASSRWTGGAAGGAFF.

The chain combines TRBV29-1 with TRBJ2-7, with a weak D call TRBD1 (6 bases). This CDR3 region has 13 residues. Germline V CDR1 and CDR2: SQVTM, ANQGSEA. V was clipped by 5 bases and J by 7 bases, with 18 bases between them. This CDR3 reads CSVPRGEGDEQYF. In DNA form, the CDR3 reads TGCAGCGTTCCCCGAGGAGAGGGGGATGAGCAGTACTTC.

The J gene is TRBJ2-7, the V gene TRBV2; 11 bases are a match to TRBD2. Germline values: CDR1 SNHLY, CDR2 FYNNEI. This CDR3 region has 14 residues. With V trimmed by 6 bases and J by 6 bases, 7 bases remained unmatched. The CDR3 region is CASRILAGEGEQYF. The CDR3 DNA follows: TGTGCCAGCAGGATACTAGCGGGAGAGGGCGAGCAGTACTTC.

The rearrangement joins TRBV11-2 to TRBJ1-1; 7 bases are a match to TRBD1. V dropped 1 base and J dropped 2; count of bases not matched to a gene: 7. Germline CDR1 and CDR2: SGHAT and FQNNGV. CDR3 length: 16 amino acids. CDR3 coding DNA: TGTGCCAGCAGCTTAGCGCCAGGGGGTAGAAACACTGAAGCTTTCTTT. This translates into CASSLAPGGRNTEAFF.

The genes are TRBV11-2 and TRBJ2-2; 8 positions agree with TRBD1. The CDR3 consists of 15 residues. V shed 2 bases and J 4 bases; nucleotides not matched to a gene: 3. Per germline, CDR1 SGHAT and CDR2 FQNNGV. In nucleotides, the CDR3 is TGTGCCAGCAGCTTAAGGACAGGGACCACCGGGGAGCTGTTTTTT. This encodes CASSLRTGTTGELFF.

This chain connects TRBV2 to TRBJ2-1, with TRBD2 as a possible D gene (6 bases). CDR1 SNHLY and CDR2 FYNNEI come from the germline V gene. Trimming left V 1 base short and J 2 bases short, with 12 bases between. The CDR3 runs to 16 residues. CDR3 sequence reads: CASSEGADYAYNEQFF. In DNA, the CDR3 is TGTGCCAGCAGTGAAGGAGCGGACTACGCCTACAATGAGCAGTTCTTC.

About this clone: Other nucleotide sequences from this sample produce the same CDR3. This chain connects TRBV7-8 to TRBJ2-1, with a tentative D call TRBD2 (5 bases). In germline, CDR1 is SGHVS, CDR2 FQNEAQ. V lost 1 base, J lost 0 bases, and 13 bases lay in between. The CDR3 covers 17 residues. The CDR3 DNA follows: TGTGCCAGCAGCTTAGAGGTTTTGGGGAGCTCCTACAATGAGCAGTTCTTC. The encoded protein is CASSLEVLGSSYNEQFF.

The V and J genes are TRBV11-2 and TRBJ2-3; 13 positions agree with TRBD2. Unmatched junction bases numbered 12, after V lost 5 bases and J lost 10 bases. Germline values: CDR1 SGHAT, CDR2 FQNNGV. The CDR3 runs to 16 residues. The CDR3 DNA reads TGTGCCAGCAGCCCTAGACTAGCGGGAGGCCTGGCGTCGCAGTATTTT. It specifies CASSPRLAGGLASQYF.

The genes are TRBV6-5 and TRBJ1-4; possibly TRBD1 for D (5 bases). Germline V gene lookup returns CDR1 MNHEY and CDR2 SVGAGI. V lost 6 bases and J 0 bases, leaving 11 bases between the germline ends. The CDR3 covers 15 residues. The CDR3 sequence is CASRKDRTTNEKLFF. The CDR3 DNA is TGTGCCAGCAGGAAAGACAGAACAACTAATGAAAAACTGTTTTTT.

CDR3 nucleotides: TGTGCCAGCACTCGGCAACTAGCGGGAGTCCCAGATACGCAGTATTTT. This encodes CASTRQLAGVPDTQYF. The V and J genes are TRBV2 and TRBJ2-3, with TRBD2 identical over 11 bases. The CDR3 contains 16 residues. V shed 7 bases, J shed 4 bases, and the junction held 10 bases outside the gene matches. The germline CDR1 and CDR2 sequences are SNHLY and FYNNEI.

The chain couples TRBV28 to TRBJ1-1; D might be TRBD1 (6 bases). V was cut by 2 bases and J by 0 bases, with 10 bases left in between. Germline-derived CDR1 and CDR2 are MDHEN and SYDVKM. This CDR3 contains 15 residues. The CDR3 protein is CASSLPTGLNTEAFF. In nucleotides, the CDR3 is TGTGCCAGCAGTTTACCGACAGGATTGAACACTGAAGCTTTCTTT.

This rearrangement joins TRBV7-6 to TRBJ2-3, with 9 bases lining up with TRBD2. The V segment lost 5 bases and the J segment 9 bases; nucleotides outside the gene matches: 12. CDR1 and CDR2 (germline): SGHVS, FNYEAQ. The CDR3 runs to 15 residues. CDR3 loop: CASSPTESAGGTQYF. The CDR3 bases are TGTGCCAGCAGCCCCACGGAATCCGCGGGGGGGACGCAGTATTTT.

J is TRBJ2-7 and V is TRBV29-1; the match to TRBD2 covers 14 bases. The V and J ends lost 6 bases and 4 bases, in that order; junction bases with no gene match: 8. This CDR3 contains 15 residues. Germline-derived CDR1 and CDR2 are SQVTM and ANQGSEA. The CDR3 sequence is CSVAPGLAGVYEQYF. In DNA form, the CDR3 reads TGCAGCGTCGCCCCGGGACTAGCGGGAGTATACGAGCAGTACTTC.

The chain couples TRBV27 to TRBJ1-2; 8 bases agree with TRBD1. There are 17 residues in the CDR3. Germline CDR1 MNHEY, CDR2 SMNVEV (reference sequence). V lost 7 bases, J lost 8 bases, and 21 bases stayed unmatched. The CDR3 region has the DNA TGTGCCAGCATCACCCCTCCCCCGACAGGGGAGGGTCAGGGCTACACCTTC. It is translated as CASITPPPTGEGQGYTF.

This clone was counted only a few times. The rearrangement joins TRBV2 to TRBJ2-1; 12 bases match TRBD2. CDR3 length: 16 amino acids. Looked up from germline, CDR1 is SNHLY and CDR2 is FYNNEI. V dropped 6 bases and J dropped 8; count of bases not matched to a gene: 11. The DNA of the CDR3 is TGTGCCAGCAGGCAAACGGGACTAGCGGGCGGAGATGAGCAGTTCTTC. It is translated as CASRQTGLAGGDEQFF.

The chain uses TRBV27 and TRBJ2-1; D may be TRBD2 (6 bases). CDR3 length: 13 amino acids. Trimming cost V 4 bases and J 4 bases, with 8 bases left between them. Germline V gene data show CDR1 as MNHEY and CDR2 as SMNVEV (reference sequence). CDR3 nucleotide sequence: TGTGCCAGCAGTTGGGACTCATACAATGAGCAGTTCTTC. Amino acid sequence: CASSWDSYNEQFF.

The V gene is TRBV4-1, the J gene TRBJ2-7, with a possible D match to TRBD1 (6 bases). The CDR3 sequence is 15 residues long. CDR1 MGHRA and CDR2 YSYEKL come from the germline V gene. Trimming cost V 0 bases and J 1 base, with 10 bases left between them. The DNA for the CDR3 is TGCGCCAGCAGCCAAGATTTGGGGACATCCTACGAGCAGTACTTC. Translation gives CASSQDLGTSYEQYF.

The CDR3: CASSSTGGGGSNQPQHF. CDR3 bases: TGTGCCAGCTCGTCGACAGGCGGTGGTGGCAGCAATCAGCCCCAGCATTTT. This sequence joins TRBV18 and TRBJ1-5, with D possibly being TRBD1 (6 bases). Germline lookup yields CDR1 KGHSH and CDR2 LQKENI. The CDR3 totals 17 residues. Trimming took 6 bases from V and 1 from J, leaving 19 bases between them.

Written as DNA, the CDR3 is TGTGCCAGTAGTAGGACAGGGGGCGCGACAGATACGCAGTATTTT. Translated: CASSRTGGATDTQYF. The V call is TRBV19, the J call TRBJ2-3; 11 bases fit TRBD1. The CDR3 loop spans 15 amino acids. The ends lost 4 bases at V and 3 bases at J; junction bases unmatched: 3. The germline gives CDR1 LNHDA, CDR2 SQIVND (reference sequence).

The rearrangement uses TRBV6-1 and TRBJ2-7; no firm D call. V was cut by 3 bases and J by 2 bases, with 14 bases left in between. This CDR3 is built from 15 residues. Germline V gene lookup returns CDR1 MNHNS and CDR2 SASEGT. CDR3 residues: CASSDETGSPYEQYF. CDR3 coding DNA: TGTGCCAGCAGTGACGAGACGGGTTCACCCTACGAGCAGTACTTC.